The entry below describes one T cell receptor (beta chain). Its antigen is not identified. This sample is part of a study of cytomegalovirus exposure and HLA in healthy donors. Losses at the gene ends were 0 bases for V and 8 bases for J; bases not matched to a gene: 7. Germline V gene data show CDR1 as GTSNPN and CDR2 as SVGIG (reference sequence). CDR3 size: 17 residues. In the PCR, 60 Vbeta and 13 Jbeta primers were used. The repertoire was sequenced with immunoSEQ multiplex PCR; TCRdb's copy has only in-frame clones and lacks some. The sample includes 110,000 or so clones, 65% to 85% seen only once; the top ten take roughly 3%. Study results and caveats: It was reported in a later analysis that an Asian-associated ancestry cluster showed fewer N-insertions than the 666-donor mean. The likely explanation for a cluster of highly shared sequence variants was sequencing artifact. Sequencing depth across donors, presence/absence analyses assumed, was roughly uniform.

This clonotype originated in a woman in her forties in good health and CMV-seropositive. J is TRBJ2-1 and V is TRBV30, with TRBD2 matching 16 bases. The sequenced material came from PBMCs. The CDR3 sequence: CAWSVSGLAGGPDEQFF. The CDR3 DNA sequence: TGTGCCTGGAGTGTGTCGGGACTAGCGGGGGGGCCCGATGAGCAGTTCTTC.